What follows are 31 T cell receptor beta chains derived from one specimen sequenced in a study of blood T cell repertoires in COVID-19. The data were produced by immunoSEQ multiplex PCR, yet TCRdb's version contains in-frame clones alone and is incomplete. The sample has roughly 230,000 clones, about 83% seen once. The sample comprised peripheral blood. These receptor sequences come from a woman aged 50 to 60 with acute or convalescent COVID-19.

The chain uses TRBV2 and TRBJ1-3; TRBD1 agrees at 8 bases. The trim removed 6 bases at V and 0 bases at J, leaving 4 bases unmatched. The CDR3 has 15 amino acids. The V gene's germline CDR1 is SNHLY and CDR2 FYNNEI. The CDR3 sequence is CASSSGGPSGNTIYF. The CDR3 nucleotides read TGTGCCAGCAGCTCAGGGGGCCCCTCTGGAAACACCATATATTTT. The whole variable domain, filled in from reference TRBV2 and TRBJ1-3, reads EPEVTQTPSHQVTQMGQEVILRCVPISNHLYFYWYRQILGQKVEFLVSFYNNEISEKSEIFDDQFSVERPDGSNFTLKIRSTKLEDSAMYFCASSSGGPSGNTIYFGEGSWLTVV.

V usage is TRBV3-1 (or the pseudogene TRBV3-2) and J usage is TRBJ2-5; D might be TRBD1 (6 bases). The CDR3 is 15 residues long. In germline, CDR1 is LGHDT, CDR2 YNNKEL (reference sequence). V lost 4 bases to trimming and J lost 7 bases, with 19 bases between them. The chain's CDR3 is CASSPRDNLLGTQYF. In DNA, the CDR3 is TGTGCCAGCAGCCCCCGGGACAACCTTTTGGGGACCCAGTACTTC.

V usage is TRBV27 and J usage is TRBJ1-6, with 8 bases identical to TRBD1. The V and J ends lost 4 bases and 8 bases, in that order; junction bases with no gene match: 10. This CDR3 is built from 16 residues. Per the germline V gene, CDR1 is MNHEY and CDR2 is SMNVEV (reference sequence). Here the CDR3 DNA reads TGTGCCAGCAGTTCCGGGGAGACAGGGGTTTATTCACCCCTCCACTTT. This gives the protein CASSSGETGVYSPLHF.

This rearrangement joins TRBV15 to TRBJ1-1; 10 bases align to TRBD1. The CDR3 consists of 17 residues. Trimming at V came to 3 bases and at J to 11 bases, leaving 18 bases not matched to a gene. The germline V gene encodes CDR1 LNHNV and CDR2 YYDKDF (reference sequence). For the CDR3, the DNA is TGTGCCACCAGCAGTGCGATTGTAGGGACAGGGGACCACGTCGCTTTCTTT. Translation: CATSSAIVGTGDHVAFF.

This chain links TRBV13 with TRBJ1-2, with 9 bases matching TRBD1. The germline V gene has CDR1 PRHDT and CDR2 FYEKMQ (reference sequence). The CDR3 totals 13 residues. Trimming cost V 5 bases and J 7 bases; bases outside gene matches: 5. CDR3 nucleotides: TGTGCCAGCAGCACCCGGGACAGGGTTGGCTACACCTTC. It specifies CASSTRDRVGYTF.

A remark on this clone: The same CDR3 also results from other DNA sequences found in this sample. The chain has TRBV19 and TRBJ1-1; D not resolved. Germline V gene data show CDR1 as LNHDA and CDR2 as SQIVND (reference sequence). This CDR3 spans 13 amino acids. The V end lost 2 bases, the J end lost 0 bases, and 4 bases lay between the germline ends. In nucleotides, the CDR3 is TGTGCCAGTAGTATAAGCTTGAACACTGAAGCTTTCTTT. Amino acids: CASSISLNTEAFF.

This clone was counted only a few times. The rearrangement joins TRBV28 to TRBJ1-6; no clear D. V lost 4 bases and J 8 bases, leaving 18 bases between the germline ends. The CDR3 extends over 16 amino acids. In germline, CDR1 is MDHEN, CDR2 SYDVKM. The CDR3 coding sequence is TGTGCCAGCAGTTCCCCCGGGGTTGAGATCTATTCACCCCTCCACTTT. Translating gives CASSSPGVEIYSPLHF.

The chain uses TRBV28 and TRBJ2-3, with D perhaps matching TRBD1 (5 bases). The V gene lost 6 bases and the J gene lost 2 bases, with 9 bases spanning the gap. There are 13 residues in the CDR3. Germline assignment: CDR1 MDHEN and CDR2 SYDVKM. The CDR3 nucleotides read TGTGCCAGCAGAAAGGACACCACAGATACGCAGTATTTT. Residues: CASRKDTTDTQYF.

The CDR3 reads CASSEEAGQAYGYTF. The DNA for the CDR3 is TGTGCCAGCAGTGAAGAGGCGGGACAGGCCTATGGCTACACCTTC. This chain uses TRBV6-1 with TRBJ1-2, with 8 bases fitting TRBD1. The germline gives CDR1 MNHNS, CDR2 SASEGT. CDR3 length equals 15 residues. The V gene end was trimmed by 1 base and the J gene end by 4 bases; junction bases not matched to a gene: 5.

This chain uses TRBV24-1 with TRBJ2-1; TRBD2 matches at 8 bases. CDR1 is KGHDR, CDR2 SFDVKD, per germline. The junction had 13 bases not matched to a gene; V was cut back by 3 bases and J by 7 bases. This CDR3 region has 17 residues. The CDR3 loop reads CATSDSKSAGVLNEQFF. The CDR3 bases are TGTGCCACCAGTGATAGCAAGTCAGCGGGAGTCTTAAATGAGCAGTTCTTC.

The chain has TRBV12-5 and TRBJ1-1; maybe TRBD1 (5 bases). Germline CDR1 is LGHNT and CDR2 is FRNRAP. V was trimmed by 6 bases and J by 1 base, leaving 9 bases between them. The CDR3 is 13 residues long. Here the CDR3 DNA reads TGTGCTAGTGGAAAACAGGAGAACACTGAAGCTTTCTTT. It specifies CASGKQENTEAFF.

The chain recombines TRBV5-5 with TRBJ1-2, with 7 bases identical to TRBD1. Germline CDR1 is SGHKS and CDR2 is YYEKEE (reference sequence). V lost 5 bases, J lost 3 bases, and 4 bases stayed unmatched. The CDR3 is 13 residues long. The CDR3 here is CASSRDSHYGYTF. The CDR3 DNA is TGTGCCAGCAGTCGGGACAGTCACTATGGCTACACCTTC.

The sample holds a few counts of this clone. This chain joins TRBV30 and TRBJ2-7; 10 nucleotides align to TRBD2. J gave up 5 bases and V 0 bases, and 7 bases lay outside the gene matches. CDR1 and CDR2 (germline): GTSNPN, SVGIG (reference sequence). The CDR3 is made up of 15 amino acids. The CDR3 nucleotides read TGTGCCTGGAGTGTCTGGCTAGCGGGAGTCGACGAGCAGTACTTC. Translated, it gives CAWSVWLAGVDEQYF.

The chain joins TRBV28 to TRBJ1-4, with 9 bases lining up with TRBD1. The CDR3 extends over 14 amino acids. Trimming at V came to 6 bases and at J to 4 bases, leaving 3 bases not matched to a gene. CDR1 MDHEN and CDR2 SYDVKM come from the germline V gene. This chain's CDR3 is CASRRTGVNEKLFF. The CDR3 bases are TGTGCCAGCAGGAGGACAGGGGTTAATGAAAAACTGTTTTTT.

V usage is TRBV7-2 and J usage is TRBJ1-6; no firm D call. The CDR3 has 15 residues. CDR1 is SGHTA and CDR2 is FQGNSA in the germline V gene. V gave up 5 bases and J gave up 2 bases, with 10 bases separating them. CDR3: CASSPSAAYNSPLHF. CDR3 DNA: TGTGCCAGCAGCCCCAGCGCGGCCTATAATTCACCCCTCCACTTT.

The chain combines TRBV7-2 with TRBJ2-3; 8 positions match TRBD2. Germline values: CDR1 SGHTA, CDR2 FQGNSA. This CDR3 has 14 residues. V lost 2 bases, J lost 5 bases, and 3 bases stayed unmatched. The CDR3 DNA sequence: TGTGCCAGCAGCTTACAAAGCGGGGGAGATACGCAGTATTTT. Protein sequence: CASSLQSGGDTQYF. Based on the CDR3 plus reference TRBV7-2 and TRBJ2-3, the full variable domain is GAGVSQSPSNKVTEKGKDVELRCDPISGHTALYWYRQSLGQGLEFLIYFQGNSAPDKSGLPSDRFSAERTGGSVSTLTIQRTQQEDSAVYLCASSLQSGGDTQYFGPGTRLTVL.

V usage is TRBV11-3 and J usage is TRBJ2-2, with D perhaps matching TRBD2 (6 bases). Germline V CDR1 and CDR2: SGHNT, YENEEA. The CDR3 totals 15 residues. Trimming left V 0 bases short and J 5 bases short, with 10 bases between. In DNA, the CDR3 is TGTGCCAGCAGCTTAGACGGGACTGGGACCGGGGAGCTGTTTTTT. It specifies CASSLDGTGTGELFF.

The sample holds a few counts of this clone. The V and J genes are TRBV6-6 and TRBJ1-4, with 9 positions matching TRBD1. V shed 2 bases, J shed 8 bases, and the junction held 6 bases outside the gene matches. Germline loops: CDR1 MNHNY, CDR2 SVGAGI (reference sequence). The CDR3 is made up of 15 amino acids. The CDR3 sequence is CASSYAGQGGEKLFF. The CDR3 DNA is TGTGCCAGCAGTTACGCGGGACAGGGAGGCGAAAAACTGTTTTTT.

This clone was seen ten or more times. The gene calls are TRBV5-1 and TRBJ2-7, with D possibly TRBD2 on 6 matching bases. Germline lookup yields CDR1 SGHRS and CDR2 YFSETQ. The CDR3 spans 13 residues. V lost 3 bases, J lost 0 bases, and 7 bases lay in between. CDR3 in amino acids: CASSSGSSYEQYF. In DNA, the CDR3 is TGCGCCAGCAGCTCCGGGAGCTCCTACGAGCAGTACTTC.

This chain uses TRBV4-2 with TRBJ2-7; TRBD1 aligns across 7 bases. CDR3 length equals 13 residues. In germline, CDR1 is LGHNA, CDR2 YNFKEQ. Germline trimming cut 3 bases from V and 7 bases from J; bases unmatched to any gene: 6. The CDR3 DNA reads TGTGCCAGCAGCCACAGGGGACAGCGGGAGCAGTACTTC. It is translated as CASSHRGQREQYF.

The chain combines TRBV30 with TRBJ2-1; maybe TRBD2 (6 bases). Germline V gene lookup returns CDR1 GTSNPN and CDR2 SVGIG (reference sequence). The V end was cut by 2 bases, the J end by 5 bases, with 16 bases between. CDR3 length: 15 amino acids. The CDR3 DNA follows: TGTGCCTGGAGTCCCACCGGGGGTATGGACAATGAGCAGTTCTTC. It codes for CAWSPTGGMDNEQFF.

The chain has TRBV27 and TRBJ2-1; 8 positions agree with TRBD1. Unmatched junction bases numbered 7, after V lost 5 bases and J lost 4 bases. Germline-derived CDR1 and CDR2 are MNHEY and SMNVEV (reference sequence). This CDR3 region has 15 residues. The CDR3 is CASSVYRGIYNEQFF. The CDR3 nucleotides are TGTGCCAGCAGTGTCTACAGGGGGATATACAATGAGCAGTTCTTC.

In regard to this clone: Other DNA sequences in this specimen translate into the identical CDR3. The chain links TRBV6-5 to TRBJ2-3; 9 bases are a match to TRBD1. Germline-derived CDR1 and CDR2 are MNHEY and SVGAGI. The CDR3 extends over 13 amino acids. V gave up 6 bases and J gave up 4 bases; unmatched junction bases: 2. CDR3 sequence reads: CASRDRGPDTQYF. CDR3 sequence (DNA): TGTGCCAGCAGGGACAGGGGACCAGATACGCAGTATTTT.

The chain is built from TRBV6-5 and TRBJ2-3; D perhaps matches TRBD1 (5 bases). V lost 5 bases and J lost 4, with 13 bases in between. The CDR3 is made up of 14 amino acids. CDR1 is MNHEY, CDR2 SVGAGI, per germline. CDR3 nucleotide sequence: TGTGCCAGCAGTACGCCTGGGGCCTCAGATACGCAGTATTTT. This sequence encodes CASSTPGASDTQYF.

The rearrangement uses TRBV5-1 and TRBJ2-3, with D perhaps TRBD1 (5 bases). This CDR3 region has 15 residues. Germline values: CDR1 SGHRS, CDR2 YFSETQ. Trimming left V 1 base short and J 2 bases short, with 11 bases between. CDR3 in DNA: TGCGCCAGCAGCTTGCTTTCAGGGTACACAGATACGCAGTATTTT. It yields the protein CASSLLSGYTDTQYF.

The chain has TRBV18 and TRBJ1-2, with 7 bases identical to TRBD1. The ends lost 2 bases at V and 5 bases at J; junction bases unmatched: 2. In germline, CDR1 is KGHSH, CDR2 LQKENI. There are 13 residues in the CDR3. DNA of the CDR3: TGTGCCAGCTCACCAGACAGGGCTTATGGCTACACCTTC. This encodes CASSPDRAYGYTF. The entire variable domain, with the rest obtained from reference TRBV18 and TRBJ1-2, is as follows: NAGVMQNPRHLVRRRGQEARLRCSPMKGHSHVYWYRQLPEEGLKFMVYLQKENIIDESGMPKERFSAEFPKEGPSILRIQQVVRGDSAAYFCASSPDRAYGYTFGSGTRLTVV.

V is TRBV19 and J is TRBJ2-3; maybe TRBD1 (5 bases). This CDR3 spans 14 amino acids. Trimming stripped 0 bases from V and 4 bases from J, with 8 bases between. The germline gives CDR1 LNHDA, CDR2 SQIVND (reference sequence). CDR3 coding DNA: TGTGCCAGTAGTATAGACCCAGGGTCAGATACGCAGTATTTT. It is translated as CASSIDPGSDTQYF.

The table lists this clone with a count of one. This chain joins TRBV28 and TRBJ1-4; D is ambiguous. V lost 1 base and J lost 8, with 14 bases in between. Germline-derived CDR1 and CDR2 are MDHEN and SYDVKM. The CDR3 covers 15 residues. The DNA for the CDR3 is TGTGCCAGCAGTTTATATCGGCCAAGCGCGGAAAAACTGTTTTTT. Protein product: CASSLYRPSAEKLFF.

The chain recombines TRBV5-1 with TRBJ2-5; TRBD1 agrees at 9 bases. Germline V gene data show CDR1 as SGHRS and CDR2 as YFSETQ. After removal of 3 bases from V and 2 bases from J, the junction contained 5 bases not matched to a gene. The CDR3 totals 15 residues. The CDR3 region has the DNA TGCGCCAGCAGCTGGAGGGGACAGGGACAAGAGACCCAGTACTTC. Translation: CASSWRGQGQETQYF.

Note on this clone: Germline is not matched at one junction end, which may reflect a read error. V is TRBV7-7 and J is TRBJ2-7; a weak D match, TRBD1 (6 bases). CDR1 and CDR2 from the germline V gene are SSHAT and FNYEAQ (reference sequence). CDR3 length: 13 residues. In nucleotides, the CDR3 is TGTGCTAGCAGCTACAGCTCAGGGGACGAGCAGTACTTC. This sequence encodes CASSYSSGDEQYF.

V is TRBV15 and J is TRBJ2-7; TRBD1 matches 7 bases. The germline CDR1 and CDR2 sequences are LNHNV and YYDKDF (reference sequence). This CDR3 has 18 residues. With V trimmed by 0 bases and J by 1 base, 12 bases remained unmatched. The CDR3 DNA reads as TGTGCCACCAGCAGAGAACCGCCGGGACAGCCCTATTCCTACGAGCAGTACTTC. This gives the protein CATSREPPGQPYSYEQYF.